These 7 T cell receptor beta chains originate from one sample sequenced in a study of blood T cells in healthy people across ages. With a J-beta primer mix and a sample-barcoded 5' primer, a second PCR ran roughly 6 to 11 cycles. TCRdb re-analysed the 5' RACE reads in MiXCR, keeping a single row per CDR3 protein. The repertoire holds about 800,000 distinct CDR3 sequences, with roughly 50% as singletons. The sample consisted of blood. These receptor sequences come from a man younger than 40 in good health.

This clonotype was observed a few times. The chain couples TRBV7-2 to TRBJ2-3; 7 positions agree with TRBD2. The germline V gene encodes CDR1 SGHTA and CDR2 FQGNSA. The V and J ends lost 2 bases and 5 bases, in that order; junction bases with no gene match: 10. The CDR3 is 16 residues long. The CDR3 here is CASSLNGGRAGDTQYF. The CDR3 nucleotides read TGTGCCAGCAGCTTAAACGGCGGGAGAGCTGGAGATACGCAGTATTTT.

The rearrangement links TRBV6-6 to TRBJ2-1; D perhaps matches TRBD2 (6 bases). The CDR3 has 14 amino acids. The V gene lost 7 bases and the J gene lost 5 bases, with 15 bases spanning the gap. The germline gives CDR1 MNHNY, CDR2 SVGAGI (reference sequence). CDR3 in DNA: TGTGCCAGCATCTACGGAGGGGTCAACAATGAGCAGTTCTTC. Its protein product is CASIYGGVNNEQFF.

V gene TRBV7-2 combines with J gene TRBJ2-1, with 14 nucleotides matching TRBD2. Trimming took 0 bases from V and 7 from J; bases not matched to a gene: 2. Germline CDR1 reads SGHTA; CDR2 reads FQGNSA. The CDR3 has 16 amino acids. The CDR3 region is CASSLAGTSGSNEQFF. The CDR3 DNA reads TGTGCCAGCAGCTTAGCCGGGACTAGCGGGAGTAATGAGCAGTTCTTC.

The chain is built from TRBV20-1 and TRBJ2-3; D gene uncertain. Trimming removed 1 base at V and 1 base at J, with 9 bases between. This CDR3 spans 14 amino acids. Germline V gene data show CDR1 as DFQATT and CDR2 as SNEGSKA (reference sequence). CDR3 protein: CSARGHLGTDTQYF. CDR3 nucleotides: TGCAGTGCTAGAGGTCATTTAGGCACAGATACGCAGTATTTT.

The genes are TRBV7-2 and TRBJ2-5; 7 bases match TRBD2. The DNA matches TRBJ2-7 better at its end, which makes the J call doubtful. CDR3 length: 16 residues. The germline V gene has CDR1 SGHTA and CDR2 FQGNSA. CDR3 coding DNA: TGTGCCAGCAGCTTAAGTTTAGCGGGTCCGGGCTACGAGCAGTACTTC. The encoded protein is CASSLSLAGPGYEQYF.

This clonotype was detected many times. The V and J genes are TRBV7-2 and TRBJ2-5; 8 nucleotides match TRBD1. The germline CDR1 and CDR2 sequences are SGHTA and FQGNSA. The CDR3 is made up of 14 amino acids. J gave up 11 bases and V 4 bases, and 12 bases lay outside the gene matches. The CDR3, as DNA: TGTGCCAGCAGCTCTGGACAGGGTCCACGTGAGCAGTACTTC. Its protein product is CASSSGQGPREQYF.

Concerning this clonotype: A much larger clone lies one base from this, so it may be a read error. The CDR3 nucleotides read TGCAGTGCTATAGGGACTAGCGGGGGCGGGACTGAGCAGTACTTC. It encodes CSAIGTSGGGTEQYF. The chain recombines TRBV20-1 with TRBJ2-7; TRBD2 matches at 14 bases. Per germline, CDR1 DFQATT and CDR2 SNEGSKA (reference sequence). This CDR3 comprises 15 residues. Trimming removed 4 bases from V and 7 bases from J; junction bases left unmatched: 9.